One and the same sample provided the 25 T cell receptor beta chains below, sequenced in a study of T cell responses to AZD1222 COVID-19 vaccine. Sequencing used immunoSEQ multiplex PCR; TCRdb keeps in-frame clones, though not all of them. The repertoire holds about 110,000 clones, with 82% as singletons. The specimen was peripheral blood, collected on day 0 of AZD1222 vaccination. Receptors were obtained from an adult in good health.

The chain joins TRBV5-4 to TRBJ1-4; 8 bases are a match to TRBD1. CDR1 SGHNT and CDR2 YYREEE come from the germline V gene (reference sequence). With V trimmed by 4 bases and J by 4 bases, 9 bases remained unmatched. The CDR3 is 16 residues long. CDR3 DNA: TGTGCCAGCAGCCCCTCCGGACAGGGACTTAATGAAAAACTGTTTTTT. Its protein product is CASSPSGQGLNEKLFF. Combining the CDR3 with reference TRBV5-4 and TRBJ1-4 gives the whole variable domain ETGVTQSPTHLIKTRGQQVTLRCSSQSGHNTVSWYQQALGQGPQFIFQYYREEENGRGNFPPRFSGLQFPNYSSELNVNALELDDSALYLCASSPSGQGLNEKLFFGSGTQLSVL.

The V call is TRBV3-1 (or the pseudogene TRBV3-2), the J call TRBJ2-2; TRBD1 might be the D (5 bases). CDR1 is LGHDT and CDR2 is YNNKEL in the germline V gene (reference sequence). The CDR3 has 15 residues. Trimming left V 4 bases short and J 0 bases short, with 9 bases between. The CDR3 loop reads CASSLRQPNTGELFF. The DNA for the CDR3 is TGTGCCAGCAGCCTCAGACAGCCGAACACCGGGGAGCTGTTTTTT.

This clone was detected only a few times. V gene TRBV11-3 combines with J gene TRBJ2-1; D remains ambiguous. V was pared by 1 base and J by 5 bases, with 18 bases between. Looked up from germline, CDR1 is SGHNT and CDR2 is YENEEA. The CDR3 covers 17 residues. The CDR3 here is CASSLGTWETRDNEQFF. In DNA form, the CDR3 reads TGTGCCAGCAGCTTAGGGACGTGGGAAACGAGAGACAATGAGCAGTTCTTC.

This CDR3 reads CAWSVDYGYTF. In DNA form, the CDR3 reads TGTGCCTGGAGTGTGGATTATGGCTACACCTTC. This chain links TRBV30 with TRBJ1-2, with unresolved D. The germline V and J ends were trimmed by 0 bases and 5 bases, with 4 bases remaining between them. Germline lookup yields CDR1 GTSNPN and CDR2 SVGIG (reference sequence). The CDR3 is 11 residues long.

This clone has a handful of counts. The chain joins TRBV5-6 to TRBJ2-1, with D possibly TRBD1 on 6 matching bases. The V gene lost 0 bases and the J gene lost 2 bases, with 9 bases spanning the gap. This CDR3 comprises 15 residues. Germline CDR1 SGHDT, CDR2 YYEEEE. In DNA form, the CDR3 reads TGTGCCAGCAGCTTGGAAGGGGGTCCCTACAATGAGCAGTTCTTC. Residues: CASSLEGGPYNEQFF.

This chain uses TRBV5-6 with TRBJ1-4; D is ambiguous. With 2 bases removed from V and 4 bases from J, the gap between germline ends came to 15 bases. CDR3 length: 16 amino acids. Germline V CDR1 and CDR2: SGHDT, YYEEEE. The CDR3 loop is CASSLTIGVSNEKLFF. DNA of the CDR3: TGTGCCAGCAGCTTAACGATCGGGGTTAGTAATGAAAAACTGTTTTTT. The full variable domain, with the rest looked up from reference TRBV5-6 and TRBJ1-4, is DAGVTQSPTHLIKTRGQQVTLRCSPKSGHDTVSWYQQALGQGPQFIFQYYEEEERQRGNFPDRFSGHQFPNYSSELNVNALLLGDSALYLCASSLTIGVSNEKLFFGSGTQLSVL.

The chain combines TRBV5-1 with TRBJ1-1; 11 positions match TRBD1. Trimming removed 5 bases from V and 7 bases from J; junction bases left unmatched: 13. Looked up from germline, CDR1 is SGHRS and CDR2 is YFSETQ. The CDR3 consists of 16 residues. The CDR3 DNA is TGCGCCAGCAGTTCATGGACAGGGGGCGGCGAAGGTGAAGCTTTCTTT. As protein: CASSSWTGGGEGEAFF.

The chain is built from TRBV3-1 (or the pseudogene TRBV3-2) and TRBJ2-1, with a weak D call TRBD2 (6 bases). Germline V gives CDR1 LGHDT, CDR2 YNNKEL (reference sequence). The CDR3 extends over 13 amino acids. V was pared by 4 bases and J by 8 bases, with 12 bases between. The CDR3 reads CASSPWGLYEQFF. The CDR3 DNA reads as TGTGCCAGCAGCCCCTGGGGACTGTATGAGCAGTTCTTC.

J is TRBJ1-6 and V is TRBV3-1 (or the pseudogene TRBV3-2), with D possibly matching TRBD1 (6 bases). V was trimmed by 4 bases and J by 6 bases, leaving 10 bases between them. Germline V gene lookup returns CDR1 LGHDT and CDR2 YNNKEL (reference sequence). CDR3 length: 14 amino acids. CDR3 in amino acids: CASSLGTSNSPLHF. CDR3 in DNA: TGTGCCAGCAGCCTTGGGACAAGTAATTCACCCCTCCACTTT.

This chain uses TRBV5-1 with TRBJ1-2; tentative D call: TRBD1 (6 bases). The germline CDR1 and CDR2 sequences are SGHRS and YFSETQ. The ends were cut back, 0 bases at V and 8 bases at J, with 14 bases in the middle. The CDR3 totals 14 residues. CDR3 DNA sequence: TGCGCCAGCAGCTTGGAGGGGGGCCCGGGGGGCTACACCTTC. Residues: CASSLEGGPGGYTF.

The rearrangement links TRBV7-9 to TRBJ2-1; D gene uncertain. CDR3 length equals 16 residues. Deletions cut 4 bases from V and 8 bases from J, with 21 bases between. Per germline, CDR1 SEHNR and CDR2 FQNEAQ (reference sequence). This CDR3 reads CASSSMPRNKLDEQFF. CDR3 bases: TGTGCCAGCAGCTCGATGCCCAGGAACAAGCTCGATGAGCAGTTCTTC.

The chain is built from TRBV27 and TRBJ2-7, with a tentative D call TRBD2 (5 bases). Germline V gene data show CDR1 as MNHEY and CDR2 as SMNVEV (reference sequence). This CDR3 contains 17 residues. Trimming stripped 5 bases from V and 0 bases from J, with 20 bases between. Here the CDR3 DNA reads TGTGCCAGCAGTACCCGCGCGGTCGCGGGCTTCTCCTACGAGCAGTACTTC. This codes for CASSTRAVAGFSYEQYF.

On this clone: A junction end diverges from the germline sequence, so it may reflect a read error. CDR3 nucleotides: TGTGCCAGCAGCTTGCGACTAGCGGGGGGAGAAGCGGACTTC. Translating it yields CASSLRLAGGEADF. The chain carries TRBV7-2 and TRBJ2-4; TRBD2 aligns across 13 bases. Germline V gene sequence: CDR1 SGHTA, CDR2 FQGNSA. This CDR3 has 14 amino acids.

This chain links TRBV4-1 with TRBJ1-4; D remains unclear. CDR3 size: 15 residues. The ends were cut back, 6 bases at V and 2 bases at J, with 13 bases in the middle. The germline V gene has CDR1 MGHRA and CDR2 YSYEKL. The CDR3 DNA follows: TGCGCCAGCAGGTTGATATCCGTGACTAATGAAAAACTGTTTTTT. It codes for CASRLISVTNEKLFF.

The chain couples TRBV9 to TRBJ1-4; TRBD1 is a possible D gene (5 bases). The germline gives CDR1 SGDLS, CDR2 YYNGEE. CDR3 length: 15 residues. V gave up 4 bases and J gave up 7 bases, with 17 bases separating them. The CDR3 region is CASSPQGGDGEKLFF. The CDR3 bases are TGTGCCAGCAGCCCCCAAGGAGGGGATGGTGAAAAACTGTTTTTT. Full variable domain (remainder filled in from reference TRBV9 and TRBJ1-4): DSGVTQTPKHLITATGQRVTLRCSPRSGDLSVYWYQQSLDQGLQFLIQYYNGEERAKGNILERFSAQQFPDLHSELNLSSLELGDSALYFCASSPQGGDGEKLFFGSGTQLSVL.

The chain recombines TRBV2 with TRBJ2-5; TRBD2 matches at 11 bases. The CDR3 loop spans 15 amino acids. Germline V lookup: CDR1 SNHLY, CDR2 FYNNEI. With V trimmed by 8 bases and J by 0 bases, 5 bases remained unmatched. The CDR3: CASQLAGAHQETQYF. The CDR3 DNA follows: TGTGCCAGCCAACTAGCGGGGGCTCACCAAGAGACCCAGTACTTC.

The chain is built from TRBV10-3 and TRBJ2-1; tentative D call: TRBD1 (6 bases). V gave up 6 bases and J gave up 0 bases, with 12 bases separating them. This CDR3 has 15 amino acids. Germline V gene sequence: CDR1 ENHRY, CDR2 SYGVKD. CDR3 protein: CAIRGQLSSYNEQFF. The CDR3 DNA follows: TGTGCCATCAGAGGACAGCTTAGCTCCTACAATGAGCAGTTCTTC.

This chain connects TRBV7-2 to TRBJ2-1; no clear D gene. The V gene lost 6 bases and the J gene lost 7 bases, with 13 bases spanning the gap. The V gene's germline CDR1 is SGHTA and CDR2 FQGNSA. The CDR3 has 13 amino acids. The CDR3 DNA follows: TGTGCCAGCAGTATCGACACCGGGAATGAGCAGTTCTTC. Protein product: CASSIDTGNEQFF. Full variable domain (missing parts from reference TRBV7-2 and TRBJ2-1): GAGVSQSPSNKVTEKGKDVELRCDPISGHTALYWYRQSLGQGLEFLIYFQGNSAPDKSGLPSDRFSAERTGGSVSTLTIQRTQQEDSAVYLCASSIDTGNEQFFGPGTRLTVL.

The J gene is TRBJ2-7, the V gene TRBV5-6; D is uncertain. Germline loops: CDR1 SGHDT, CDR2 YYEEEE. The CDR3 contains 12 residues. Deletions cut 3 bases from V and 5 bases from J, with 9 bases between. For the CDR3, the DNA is TGTGCCAGCAGCTCTGGCCACAACGAGCAGTACTTC. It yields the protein CASSSGHNEQYF.

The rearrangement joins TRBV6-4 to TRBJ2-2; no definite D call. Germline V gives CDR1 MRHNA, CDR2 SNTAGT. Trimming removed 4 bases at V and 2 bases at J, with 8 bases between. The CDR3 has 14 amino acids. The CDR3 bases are TGTGCCAGCAGTGTCGGCCTAAACACCGGGGAGCTGTTTTTT. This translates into CASSVGLNTGELFF.

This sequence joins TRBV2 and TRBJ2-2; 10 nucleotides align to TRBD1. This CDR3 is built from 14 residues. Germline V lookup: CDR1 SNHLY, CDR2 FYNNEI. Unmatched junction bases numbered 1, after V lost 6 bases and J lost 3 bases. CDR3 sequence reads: CASSGQGDTGELFF. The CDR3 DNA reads TGTGCCAGCAGCGGACAGGGGGACACCGGGGAGCTGTTTTTT.

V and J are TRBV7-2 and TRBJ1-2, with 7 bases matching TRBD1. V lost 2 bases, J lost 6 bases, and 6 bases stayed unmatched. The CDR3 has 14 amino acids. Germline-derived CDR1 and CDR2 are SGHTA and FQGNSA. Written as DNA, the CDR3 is TGTGCCAGCAGCTTAACACAGGGGTTTAATGGCTACACCTTC. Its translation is CASSLTQGFNGYTF.

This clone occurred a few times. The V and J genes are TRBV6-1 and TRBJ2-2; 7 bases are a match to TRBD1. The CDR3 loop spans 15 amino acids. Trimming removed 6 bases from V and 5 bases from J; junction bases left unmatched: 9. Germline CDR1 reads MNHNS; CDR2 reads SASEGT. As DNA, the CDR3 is TGTGCCAGCAGCCGTAGACAGGGTGGTACCGGGGAGCTGTTTTTT. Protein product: CASSRRQGGTGELFF.

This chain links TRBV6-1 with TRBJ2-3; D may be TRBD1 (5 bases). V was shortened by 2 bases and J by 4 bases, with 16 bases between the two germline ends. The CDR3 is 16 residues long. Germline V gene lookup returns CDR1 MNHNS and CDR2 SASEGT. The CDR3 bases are TGTGCCAGCAGTGAAATGATAGGGGCCGCCTCAGATACGCAGTATTTT. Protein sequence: CASSEMIGAASDTQYF.

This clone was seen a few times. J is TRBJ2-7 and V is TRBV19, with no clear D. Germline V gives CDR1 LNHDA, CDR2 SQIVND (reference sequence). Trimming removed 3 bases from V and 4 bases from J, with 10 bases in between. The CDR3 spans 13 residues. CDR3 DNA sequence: TGTGCCAGTAGTATGGGTCGGCCTTACGAGCAGTACTTC. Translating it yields CASSMGRPYEQYF.